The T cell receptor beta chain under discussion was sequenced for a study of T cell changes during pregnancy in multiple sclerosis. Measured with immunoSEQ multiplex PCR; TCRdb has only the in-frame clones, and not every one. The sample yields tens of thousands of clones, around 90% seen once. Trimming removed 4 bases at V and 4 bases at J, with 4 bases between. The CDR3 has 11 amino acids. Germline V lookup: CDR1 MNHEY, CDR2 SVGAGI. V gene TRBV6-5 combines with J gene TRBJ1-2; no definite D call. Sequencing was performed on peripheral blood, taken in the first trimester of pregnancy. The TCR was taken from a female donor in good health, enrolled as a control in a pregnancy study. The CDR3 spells CASSSGYGYTF. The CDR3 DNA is TGTGCCAGCAGTTCAGGCTATGGCTACACCTTC.